This note documents a single T cell receptor beta chain sequence. The record originates from a study of shared clonotypes between healthy human individuals. Assay runs were performed at deep level. Across several immunoSEQ plates, the genomic DNA of each subset was split evenly. Clones were sequenced by immunoSEQ multiplex PCR, and TCRdb holds only the in-frame ones, with some missing. Among approximately 2.5 million clones, roughly nine tenths were seen once, and the ten largest hold roughly 0.15%. CD4+ cells yielded CD45RA+ naive and CD45RA-negative memory subsets. The CDR3 covers 15 residues. Trimming left V 0 bases short and J 7 bases short, with 11 bases between. Germline V gene lookup returns CDR1 SGHRS and CDR2 YFSETQ.

The V call is TRBV5-1, the J call TRBJ1-6; maybe TRBD1 (5 bases). The sequence came from a man in his late teens or twenties in good health. Sequences were obtained from naive CD4+ T cells sorted from blood. The subset was: CD45RA+ positively selected. CDR3 bases: TGCGCCAGCAGCTTGGAAGGGGTAAGGAATTCACCCCTCCACTTT. Its translation is CASSLEGVRNSPLHF.